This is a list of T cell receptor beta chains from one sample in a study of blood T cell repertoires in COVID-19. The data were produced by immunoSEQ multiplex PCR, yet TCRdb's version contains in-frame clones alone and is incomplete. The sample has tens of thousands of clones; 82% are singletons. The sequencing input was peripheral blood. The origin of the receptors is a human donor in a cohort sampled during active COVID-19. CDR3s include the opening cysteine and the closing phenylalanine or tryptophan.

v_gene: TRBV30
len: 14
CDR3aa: CAWSDGRGAYEQYF

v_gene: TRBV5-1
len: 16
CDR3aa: CASSPGAPEPSYEQYF

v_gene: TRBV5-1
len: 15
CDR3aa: CASSQFTGEGYEQYF

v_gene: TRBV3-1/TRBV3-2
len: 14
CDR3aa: CASSPMTSTYEQYF

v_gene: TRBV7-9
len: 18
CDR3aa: CASSSETSGGSSYNEQFF

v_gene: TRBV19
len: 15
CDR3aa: CASSIPQQGNTEAFF

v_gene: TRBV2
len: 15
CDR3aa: CASLFRTDQGETQYF

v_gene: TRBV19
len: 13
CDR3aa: CASAQQGNTEAFF

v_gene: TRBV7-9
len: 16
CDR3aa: CASGDLAGRLGTEAFF

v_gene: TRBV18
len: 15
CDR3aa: CASSPPLGTGDEQYF

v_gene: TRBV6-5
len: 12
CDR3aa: CASIEGTYEQYF

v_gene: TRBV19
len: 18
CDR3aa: CANTLPGAGGDLTDTQYF

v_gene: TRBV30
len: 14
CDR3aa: CAWNSEMNGYGYTF

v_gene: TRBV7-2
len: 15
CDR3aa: CASSLKQGGDTEAFF

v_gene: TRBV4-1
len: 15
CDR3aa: CASSQYDGGASPLHF

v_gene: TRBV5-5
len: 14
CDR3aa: CASSPGTAWYEQYF

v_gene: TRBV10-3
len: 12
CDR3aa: CATRQGQETQYF

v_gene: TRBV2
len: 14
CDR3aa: CASRSGDSTDTQYF

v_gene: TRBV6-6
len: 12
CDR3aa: CASSSRGSEAFF

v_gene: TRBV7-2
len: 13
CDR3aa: CASSLSVPGELFF

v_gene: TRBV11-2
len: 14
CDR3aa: CASSLETESYEQYF

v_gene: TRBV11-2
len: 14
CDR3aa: CASTLGSSPMEQYF

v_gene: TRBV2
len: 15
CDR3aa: CASSEGLTTYNEQFF

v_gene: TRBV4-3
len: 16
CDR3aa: CASSQDMRQDNTEAFF

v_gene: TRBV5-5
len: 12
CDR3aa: CASSSAGYEQYF

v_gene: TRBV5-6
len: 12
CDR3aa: CASSPDGDGYTF

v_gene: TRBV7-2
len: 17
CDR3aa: CASSPQVLPSGANVLTF